Listed here are 20 T cell receptor beta chains from one sample, sequenced in a study of blood T cell repertoires in COVID-19. Clones were read by immunoSEQ multiplex PCR, and TCRdb kept only the in-frame ones, dropping some. The profile shows 100,000 to 150,000 clones, 90% to 95% of them singletons. Sample: peripheral blood. Receptor source: a man in his fifties with COVID-19, enrolled during active disease.

The CDR3 loop is CASSPRGDSYEQYF. The CDR3 DNA is TGTGCCAGCAGCCCCCGAGGGGACAGCTACGAGCAGTACTTC. The V and J genes are TRBV13 and TRBJ2-7; TRBD1 agrees at 7 bases. Per germline, CDR1 PRHDT and CDR2 FYEKMQ (reference sequence). CDR3 length: 14 residues. J lost 3 bases, V lost 5 bases, and 7 bases had no gene match.

This sequence joins TRBV30 and TRBJ2-1; TRBD1 matches 9 bases. This CDR3 contains 14 residues. Germline V gives CDR1 GTSNPN, CDR2 SVGIG (reference sequence). V was pared by 5 bases and J by 4 bases, with 6 bases of the junction left unmatched. Written as DNA, the CDR3 is TGTGCCTGGTTAGGGGGGACAGGGTACAATGAGCAGTTCTTC. It is translated as CAWLGGTGYNEQFF.

V is TRBV30 and J is TRBJ1-5, with 10 positions matching TRBD1. V shed 1 base, J shed 5 bases, and the junction held 14 bases outside the gene matches. Germline CDR1 is GTSNPN and CDR2 is SVGIG (reference sequence). This CDR3 has 18 residues. The CDR3 nucleotides are TGTGCCTGGAGTGATTCTGGACGGGGACAGGGGATGGATCAGCCCCAGCATTTT. Its translation: CAWSDSGRGQGMDQPQHF. Based on the CDR3 plus reference TRBV30 and TRBJ1-5, the full variable domain is SQTIHQWPATLVQPVGSPLSLECTVEGTSNPNLYWYRQAAGRGLQLLFYSVGIGQISSEVPQNLSASRPQDRQFILSSKKLLLSDSGFYLCAWSDSGRGQGMDQPQHFGDGTRLSIL.

The chain joins TRBV14 to TRBJ1-4, with 7 bases aligning to TRBD1. Germline values: CDR1 SGHDN, CDR2 FVKESK. Trimming cost V 6 bases and J 6 bases; bases outside gene matches: 7. This CDR3 contains 14 residues. The CDR3 loop is CASSRDRVYEKLFF. The CDR3 nucleotides read TGTGCCAGCAGTCGGGACAGAGTTTATGAAAAACTGTTTTTT.

This sequence joins TRBV2 and TRBJ1-5; tentative D call: TRBD1 (5 bases). Deletions cut 9 bases from V and 3 bases from J, with 12 bases between. Germline CDR1 and CDR2: SNHLY and FYNNEI. This CDR3 has 13 amino acids. The CDR3 sequence: CASRGGNNQPQHF. CDR3 DNA: TGTGCCAGTAGGGGAGGTAACAATCAGCCCCAGCATTTT.

The genes are TRBV5-1 and TRBJ2-1; the match to TRBD1 covers 11 bases. Germline CDR1 and CDR2: SGHRS and YFSETQ. J lost 4 bases, V lost 2 bases, and 5 bases had no gene match. This CDR3 has 16 amino acids. This chain's CDR3 is CASSLPGQGVYNEQFF. The CDR3 DNA follows: TGCGCCAGCAGCTTACCGGGACAGGGGGTTTACAATGAGCAGTTCTTC.

The chain employs TRBV2 and TRBJ2-1, with 9 bases that match TRBD2. The V segment lost 6 bases and the J segment 9 bases; nucleotides outside the gene matches: 12. The germline V gene has CDR1 SNHLY and CDR2 FYNNEI. The CDR3 spans 15 residues. CDR3 in amino acids: CASRRQDSGRAEQFF. DNA of the CDR3: TGTGCCAGCAGACGACAGGATAGCGGGAGAGCTGAGCAGTTCTTC.

Points on this clone: A junction end diverges from the germline sequence, so it may reflect a read error. The J gene is TRBJ1-1, the V gene TRBV9; D gene ambiguous. The germline CDR1 and CDR2 sequences are SGDLS and YYNGEE. This CDR3 is built from 13 residues. CDR3 sequence (DNA): TGTGCCAGCAGTGTAGGAGGCTACACTGAAGCTTTCTTT. The encoded protein is CASSVGGYTEAFF. Together with reference TRBV9 and TRBJ1-1, the CDR3 gives the full variable domain: DSGVTQTPKHLITATGQRVTLRCSPRSGDLSVYWYQQSLDQGLQFLIQYYNGEERAKGNILERFSAQQFPDLHSELNLSSLELGDSALYFCASSVGGYTEAFFGQGTRLTVV.

The V and J genes are TRBV20-1 and TRBJ2-7; tentative D call: TRBD1 (5 bases). V was pared by 3 bases and J by 2 bases, with 17 bases between. Germline CDR1 is DFQATT and CDR2 is SNEGSKA (reference sequence). This CDR3 has 15 amino acids. The CDR3 loop reads CSASFWEDRTYEQYF. The CDR3 bases are TGCAGTGCTAGTTTTTGGGAAGACAGAACCTACGAGCAGTACTTC.

This chain links TRBV27 with TRBJ2-3; 9 bases match TRBD2. The CDR3 loop spans 17 amino acids. Unmatched junction bases numbered 7, after V lost 3 bases and J lost 0 bases. Germline values: CDR1 MNHEY, CDR2 SMNVEV (reference sequence). CDR3 bases: TGTGCCAGCAGTTTGGGGCGGGAGGGCCGGAGCACAGATACGCAGTATTTT. Its translation: CASSLGREGRSTDTQYF.

The chain links TRBV6-6 to TRBJ1-2, with 7 bases lining up with TRBD1. Germline trimming cut 6 bases from V and 6 bases from J; bases unmatched to any gene: 10. This CDR3 is 14 amino acids long. Germline V gene lookup returns CDR1 MNHNY and CDR2 SVGAGI (reference sequence). CDR3 bases: TGTGCCAGCAGGAAACAGGGGTTGGGGCATGGCTACACCTTC. Translating it yields CASRKQGLGHGYTF.

The CDR3 here is CATSDFGTSGSQPRGNEQFF. The CDR3 nucleotides are TGTGCCACCAGTGATTTTGGGACTAGCGGGTCCCAACCTCGCGGAAATGAGCAGTTCTTC. V and J are TRBV24-1 and TRBJ2-1; 12 bases are a match to TRBD2. The CDR3 totals 20 residues. Trimming at V came to 1 base and at J to 7 bases, leaving 16 bases not matched to a gene. Looked up from germline, CDR1 is KGHDR and CDR2 is SFDVKD.

V is TRBV7-2 and J is TRBJ2-2, with TRBD2 matching 11 bases. Per germline, CDR1 SGHTA and CDR2 FQGNSA. The length of the CDR3 is 16 residues. The V segment lost 2 bases and the J segment 5 bases; nucleotides outside the gene matches: 4. The DNA for the CDR3 is TGTGCCAGCAGCTTAACTAGCGGGAGTAAAACCGGGGAGCTGTTTTTT. Protein sequence: CASSLTSGSKTGELFF.

V gene TRBV2 combines with J gene TRBJ2-2; 8 bases match TRBD1. CDR1 and CDR2 from the germline V gene are SNHLY and FYNNEI. V dropped 5 bases and J dropped 0; count of bases not matched to a gene: 8. The CDR3 has 17 amino acids. CDR3 region: CASSLKPGQANTGELFF. The CDR3 nucleotides read TGTGCCAGCAGTCTCAAACCGGGACAGGCGAACACCGGGGAGCTGTTTTTT.

This clone was seen a single time. The V gene is TRBV27, the J gene TRBJ2-3; 14 bases line up with TRBD2. CDR1 is MNHEY, CDR2 SMNVEV, per germline (reference sequence). The CDR3 sequence is 15 residues long. With V trimmed by 7 bases and J by 3 bases, 3 bases remained unmatched. This CDR3 is CASTRLAGGTDTQYF. The CDR3 DNA follows: TGTGCCAGCACCCGACTAGCGGGAGGGACAGATACGCAGTATTTT.

V usage is TRBV13 and J usage is TRBJ2-2, with D possibly matching TRBD2 (5 bases). This CDR3 spans 14 amino acids. Germline V gene lookup returns CDR1 PRHDT and CDR2 FYEKMQ (reference sequence). V was shortened by 7 bases and J by 3 bases, with 12 bases between the two germline ends. The CDR3 sequence is CASTLLGYTGELFF. As DNA, the CDR3 is TGTGCCAGCACCCTACTAGGGTACACCGGGGAGCTGTTTTTT.

This sequence joins TRBV21-1 and TRBJ1-1. TRBV21-1 is described as a pseudogene. The CDR3 runs 11 residues. The CDR3 DNA reads as TGTGCCAGCAGCTTCGGGGGTGAAGCTTTCTTT. Its protein is CASSFGGEAFF.

V gene TRBV9 combines with J gene TRBJ1-1; a possible D gene is TRBD1 (6 bases). Trimming pared 4 bases from V and 3 bases from J, leaving 16 bases between. There are 15 residues in the CDR3. The germline V gene encodes CDR1 SGDLS and CDR2 YYNGEE. The CDR3 spells CASSSGGGEDTEAFF. The CDR3 region has the DNA TGTGCCAGCAGCTCCGGCGGGGGCGAGGACACTGAAGCTTTCTTT. Filled out from reference TRBV9 and TRBJ1-1, the complete variable domain reads DSGVTQTPKHLITATGQRVTLRCSPRSGDLSVYWYQQSLDQGLQFLIQYYNGEERAKGNILERFSAQQFPDLHSELNLSSLELGDSALYFCASSSGGGEDTEAFFGQGTRLTVV.

The V call is TRBV24-1, the J call TRBJ2-5; 7 bases are shared with TRBD1. The ends lost 3 bases at V and 5 bases at J; junction bases unmatched: 11. Per the germline V gene, CDR1 is KGHDR and CDR2 is SFDVKD. This CDR3 has 16 amino acids. CDR3 DNA: TGTGCCACCAGTGATACTACCGGGACAGCGGTGGAGACCCAGTACTTC. It encodes CATSDTTGTAVETQYF.

The rearrangement joins TRBV28 to TRBJ2-7, with 8 nucleotides matching TRBD1. The V gene end was trimmed by 6 bases and the J gene end by 0 bases; junction bases not matched to a gene: 10. The CDR3 consists of 16 residues. CDR1 MDHEN and CDR2 SYDVKM come from the germline V gene. The CDR3 loop is CASSSGGDLFSYEQYF. Written as DNA, the CDR3 is TGTGCCAGCAGCTCAGGGGGCGACCTGTTCTCCTACGAGCAGTACTTC. Complete variable domain (other parts from reference TRBV28 and TRBJ2-7): DVKVTQSSRYLVKRTGEKVFLECVQDMDHENMFWYRQDPGLGLRLIYFSYDVKMKEKGDIPEGYSVSREKKERFSLILESASTNQTSMYLCASSSGGDLFSYEQYFGPGTRLTVT.